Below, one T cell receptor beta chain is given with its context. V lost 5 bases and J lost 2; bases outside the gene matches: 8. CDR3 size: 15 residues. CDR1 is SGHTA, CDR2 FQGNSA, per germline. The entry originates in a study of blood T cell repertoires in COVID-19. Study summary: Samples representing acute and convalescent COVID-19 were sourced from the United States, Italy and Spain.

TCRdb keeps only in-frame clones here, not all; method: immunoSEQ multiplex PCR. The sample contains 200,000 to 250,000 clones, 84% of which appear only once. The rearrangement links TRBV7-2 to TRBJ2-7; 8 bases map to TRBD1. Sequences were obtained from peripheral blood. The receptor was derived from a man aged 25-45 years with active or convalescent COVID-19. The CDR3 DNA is TGTGCCAGCAGCGCACGACAGGGGCTTCCCTACGAGCAGTACTTC. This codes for CASSARQGLPYEQYF.